These 27 T cell receptor beta chains came from one sample sequenced in a study of blood T cell repertoires in COVID-19. The assay was immunoSEQ multiplex PCR, and TCRdb's table has in-frame clones only and misses some. Of 150,000 or so clones listed, 70% to 85% are singletons. Sequenced: peripheral blood. The receptors originated from a man between 60 and 70 years old with COVID-19, enrolled during active disease.

The J gene is TRBJ1-2, the V gene TRBV12-3 or TRBV12-4; TRBD1 matches at 7 bases. Trimming cost V 6 bases and J 6 bases; bases outside gene matches: 7. This CDR3 is built from 13 residues. The CDR3 sequence is CASRGGQVNGYTF. CDR3 nucleotide sequence: TGTGCCAGCAGGGGAGGACAGGTCAATGGCTACACCTTC.

V usage is TRBV7-3 and J usage is TRBJ2-1; 10 nucleotides agree with TRBD2. The J segment lost 2 bases and the V segment lost 5 bases, leaving 3 bases of the junction unmatched. This CDR3 has 15 amino acids. Germline V CDR1 and CDR2: SGHTA, FQGTGA. DNA of the CDR3: TGTGCCAGCAGCGCCACTAGCGGGGCCTACAATGAGCAGTTCTTC. Translating it yields CASSATSGAYNEQFF.

CDR3: CASSSLAQNSPLHF. Here the CDR3 DNA reads TGTGCCAGCAGCTCCCTTGCCCAGAATTCACCCCTCCACTTT. V and J are TRBV11-2 and TRBJ1-6; D not resolved. Germline CDR1 and CDR2: SGHAT and FQNNGV. This CDR3 is built from 14 residues. Trimming stripped 4 bases from V and 7 bases from J, with 11 bases between.

This clone was picked up a small number of times. The chain combines TRBV14 with TRBJ1-1; D gene uncertain. The V and J ends lost 1 base and 5 bases respectively, with 11 bases between them. Germline V gives CDR1 SGHDN, CDR2 FVKESK. The CDR3 consists of 14 residues. The CDR3 reads CASSQGARRTEAFF. In DNA form, the CDR3 reads TGTGCCAGCAGCCAAGGGGCCAGAAGGACTGAAGCTTTCTTT.

This clone showed up just once. This rearrangement joins TRBV6-5 to TRBJ1-4, with D perhaps TRBD1 (6 bases). The CDR3 has 14 amino acids. The V end was cut by 6 bases, the J end by 4 bases, with 12 bases between. CDR1 and CDR2 (germline): MNHEY, SVGAGI. In DNA, the CDR3 is TGTGCCAGCAGGAGGACAGCCGATAATGAAAAACTGTTTTTT. It translates to CASRRTADNEKLFF.

The chain carries TRBV30 and TRBJ2-7, with TRBD2 identical over 8 bases. With 0 bases clipped from V and 11 bases from J, the junction kept 9 bases outside the gene matches. There are 13 residues in the CDR3. Germline values: CDR1 GTSNPN, CDR2 SVGIG (reference sequence). CDR3 nucleotides: TGTGCCTGGAGTGTACTAGCGGTTGATATCAAGTACTTC. Residues: CAWSVLAVDIKYF. Based on the CDR3 plus reference TRBV30 and TRBJ2-7, the full variable domain is SQTIHQWPATLVQPVGSPLSLECTVEGTSNPNLYWYRQAAGRGLQLLFYSVGIGQISSEVPQNLSASRPQDRQFILSSKKLLLSDSGFYLCAWSVLAVDIKYFGPGTRLTVT.

This clone was seen a single time. CDR3 sequence: CASSLVAARGETQYF. The CDR3 DNA reads as TGTGCCAGCAGCTTAGTAGCGGCCAGGGGGGAGACCCAGTACTTC. The chain has TRBV7-2 and TRBJ2-5; perhaps TRBD1 as D (7 bases). This CDR3 comprises 15 residues. CDR1 is SGHTA, CDR2 FQGNSA, per germline. Trimming stripped 1 base from V and 5 bases from J, with 14 bases between.

The rearrangement uses TRBV2 and TRBJ1-1; TRBD1 matches 7 bases. The germline CDR1 and CDR2 sequences are SNHLY and FYNNEI. With 5 bases clipped from V and 1 base from J, the junction kept 7 bases outside the gene matches. This CDR3 comprises 15 residues. Written as DNA, the CDR3 is TGTGCCAGCAGTTACAGGGGTAGGGCGAACACTGAAGCTTTCTTT. It is translated as CASSYRGRANTEAFF.

To note about this clone: The same CDR3 is also encoded by other DNA sequences in this sample. This rearrangement joins TRBV5-1 to TRBJ2-3, with D unclear. The V end lost 1 base, the J end lost 6 bases, and 3 bases lay between the germline ends. The CDR3 runs to 11 residues. Germline V lookup: CDR1 SGHRS, CDR2 YFSETQ. This CDR3 is CASSLSDTQYF. The DNA for the CDR3 is TGCGCCAGCAGCTTGTCTGATACGCAGTATTTT.

The CDR3 sequence is CASRTSPLPGELFF. CDR3 nucleotides: TGTGCCAGCAGGACTTCCCCATTACCCGGGGAGCTGTTTTTT. V is TRBV5-5 and J is TRBJ2-2; no definite D call. Trimming left V 5 bases short and J 6 bases short, with 14 bases between. This CDR3 has 14 amino acids. CDR1 is SGHKS, CDR2 YYEKEE, per germline (reference sequence).

The table lists this clone with a few counts. This sequence joins TRBV4-1 and TRBJ1-5, with 12 positions matching TRBD1. After removal of 4 bases from V and 5 bases from J, the junction contained 6 bases not matched to a gene. CDR3 length: 16 residues. Germline-derived CDR1 and CDR2 are MGHRA and YSYEKL. CDR3: CASSRAGTGGDQPQHF. The CDR3, as DNA: TGCGCCAGCAGCCGAGCCGGGACAGGGGGCGATCAGCCCCAGCATTTT.

This rearrangement joins TRBV12-3 or TRBV12-4 to TRBJ1-2; 7 bases align to TRBD1. The CDR3 consists of 13 residues. Germline trimming cut 6 bases from V and 2 bases from J; bases unmatched to any gene: 3. CDR3 loop: CASRPGQNYGYTF. CDR3 nucleotides: TGTGCCAGCAGACCGGGACAGAACTATGGCTACACCTTC.

The gene calls are TRBV18 and TRBJ1-1, with D possibly TRBD1 on 6 matching bases. The ends were cut back, 3 bases at V and 5 bases at J, with 7 bases in the middle. The CDR3 is 12 amino acids. The germline V gene has CDR1 KGHSH and CDR2 LQKENI. CDR3 nucleotide sequence: TGTGCCAGCTCACCCCAGGGGACTGAAGCTTTCTTT. It codes for CASSPQGTEAFF.

The V gene is TRBV14, the J gene TRBJ1-1, with a tentative D call TRBD1 (5 bases). Trimming shortened V by 4 bases and J by 4 bases, and 16 bases separated the two germline ends. The germline CDR1 and CDR2 sequences are SGHDN and FVKESK. The CDR3 is 15 residues long. CDR3 residues: CASSPMGGKSTEAFF. CDR3 DNA: TGTGCCAGCAGCCCTATGGGGGGGAAAAGCACTGAAGCTTTCTTT.

The table lists this clone with a count of one. The gene calls are TRBV6-5 and TRBJ1-1, with TRBD1 as a possible D gene (5 bases). V was clipped by 3 bases and J by 10 bases, with 18 bases between them. Germline V gene sequence: CDR1 MNHEY, CDR2 SVGAGI. This CDR3 comprises 14 residues. The CDR3 bases are TGTGCCAGCAGTTATACCCCCCGGGGGGATACAGCTTTCTTT. This encodes CASSYTPRGDTAFF.

The rearrangement uses TRBV6-5 and TRBJ2-7; weak D call: TRBD2 (6 bases). The CDR3 totals 13 residues. CDR1 is MNHEY, CDR2 SVGAGI, per germline. V gave up 7 bases and J gave up 6 bases, with 16 bases separating them. CDR3 sequence: CASTWGGRGEQYF. The CDR3 bases are TGTGCCAGCACCTGGGGAGGTCGGGGCGAGCAGTACTTC.

The rearrangement uses TRBV19 and TRBJ1-6; no definite D call. Germline V gene lookup returns CDR1 LNHDA and CDR2 SQIVND (reference sequence). The CDR3 runs 15 residues. V was trimmed by 3 bases and J by 7 bases, leaving 13 bases between them. CDR3 sequence reads: CASSIFPETNSPLHF. For the CDR3, the DNA is TGTGCCAGTAGTATTTTTCCGGAGACCAATTCACCCCTCCACTTT. The entire variable domain, with the rest obtained from reference TRBV19 and TRBJ1-6, is as follows: DGGITQSPKYLFRKEGQNVTLSCEQNLNHDAMYWYRQDPGQGLRLIYYSQIVNDFQKGDIAEGYSVSREKKESFPLTVTSAQKNPTAFYLCASSIFPETNSPLHFGNGTRLTVT.

V is TRBV11-3 and J is TRBJ1-3; TRBD1 might be the D (5 bases). Germline-derived CDR1 and CDR2 are SGHNT and YENEEA. This CDR3 region has 16 residues. Trimming removed 5 bases at V and 3 bases at J, with 17 bases between. The CDR3 here is CASSPTAWGLGNTIYF. For the CDR3, the DNA is TGTGCCAGCAGCCCGACAGCGTGGGGTCTTGGAAACACCATATATTTT.

V usage is TRBV6-2 or TRBV6-3 and J usage is TRBJ1-2; TRBD1 matches 7 bases. Trimming took 6 bases from V and 5 from J; bases not matched to a gene: 12. Germline V CDR1 and CDR2: MNHEY, SVGEGT. The CDR3 runs to 15 residues. CDR3: CASSRQGGLPYGYTF. The CDR3 coding sequence is TGTGCCAGCAGCCGACAGGGCGGTCTTCCATATGGCTACACCTTC.

This clone came up once. This chain joins TRBV18 and TRBJ2-5; 8 bases align to TRBD1. The CDR3 sequence is 15 residues long. CDR1 is KGHSH, CDR2 LQKENI, per germline. Germline trimming cut 1 base from V and 6 bases from J; bases unmatched to any gene: 7. This CDR3 is CASSPQQGARKTQYF. DNA for the CDR3: TGTGCCAGCTCACCACAGCAGGGGGCGCGAAAGACCCAGTACTTC. Together with reference TRBV18 and TRBJ2-5, the CDR3 gives the full variable domain: NAGVMQNPRHLVRRRGQEARLRCSPMKGHSHVYWYRQLPEEGLKFMVYLQKENIIDESGMPKERFSAEFPKEGPSILRIQQVVRGDSAAYFCASSPQQGARKTQYFGPGTRLLVL.

The chain employs TRBV27 and TRBJ2-7; TRBD2 matches 15 bases. Losses at the gene ends were 6 bases for V and 1 base for J; bases not matched to a gene: 7. The germline V gene has CDR1 MNHEY and CDR2 SMNVEV (reference sequence). The CDR3 is made up of 17 amino acids. The CDR3 coding sequence is TGTGCCAGCAGATCAGACGGGACTAGCGGGAGGTCCTACGAGCAGTACTTC. Translated: CASRSDGTSGRSYEQYF.

The rearrangement links TRBV6-5 to TRBJ2-7; TRBD2 might be the D (7 bases). Germline-derived CDR1 and CDR2 are MNHEY and SVGAGI. The V and J ends lost 2 bases and 2 bases respectively, with 13 bases between them. The CDR3 runs 15 residues. The CDR3 here is CASSYTFGGPYEQYF. The CDR3 DNA reads TGTGCCAGCAGTTACACTTTCGGGGGGCCCTACGAGCAGTACTTC.

J is TRBJ1-5 and V is TRBV7-9; the match to TRBD1 covers 12 bases. With 5 bases clipped from V and 5 bases from J, the junction kept 10 bases outside the gene matches. This CDR3 is built from 17 residues. CDR1 is SEHNR and CDR2 is FQNEAQ in the germline V gene (reference sequence). The CDR3 reads CASSGSGTGGVDQPQHF. Here the CDR3 DNA reads TGTGCCAGCAGCGGATCCGGGACAGGGGGCGTCGATCAGCCCCAGCATTTT.

This clone appeared once. The chain couples TRBV3-1 (or the pseudogene TRBV3-2) to TRBJ2-2, with 14 bases lining up with TRBD2. CDR1 is LGHDT and CDR2 is YNNKEL in the germline V gene (reference sequence). This CDR3 contains 18 residues. The ends lost 7 bases at V and 2 bases at J; junction bases unmatched: 9. For the CDR3, the DNA is TGTGCCAGCACCCGGACTAGCGGGGGGCCCACAAACACCGGGGAGCTGTTTTTT. This gives the protein CASTRTSGGPTNTGELFF.

This clone has more than one count but fewer than ten. The chain joins TRBV11-3 to TRBJ1-2; TRBD1 matches 7 bases. V lost 5 bases to trimming and J lost 0 bases; unmatched junction nucleotides: 6. Germline V gene lookup returns CDR1 SGHNT and CDR2 YENEEA. The CDR3 totals 15 residues. CDR3 in amino acids: CASSLTGATNYGYTF. The CDR3 region has the DNA TGTGCCAGCAGCCTAACAGGGGCCACTAACTATGGCTACACCTTC.

V usage is TRBV9 and J usage is TRBJ2-7; weak D call: TRBD2 (5 bases). This CDR3 contains 15 residues. Trimming removed 0 bases from V and 2 bases from J, with 12 bases in between. Germline loops: CDR1 SGDLS, CDR2 YYNGEE. The CDR3 region has the DNA TGTGCCAGCAGCGTAGGAGAGGGATTCACCTACGAGCAGTACTTC. Translated: CASSVGEGFTYEQYF.

Worth noting for this clone: This CDR3 is also generated by other DNA sequences in the sample. The CDR3 DNA follows: TGTGCCAGCAGCCCGGGACAGGGGGGTCCTCAGCCCCAGCATTTT. Translation gives CASSPGQGGPQPQHF. This chain joins TRBV7-9 and TRBJ1-5; 11 nucleotides align to TRBD1. V dropped 5 bases and J dropped 6; count of bases not matched to a gene: 6. CDR3 length: 15 amino acids. Germline V gene sequence: CDR1 SEHNR, CDR2 FQNEAQ (reference sequence).